The 16 T cell receptor beta chains below come from one sample, sequenced in a study of control samples from healthy donors and cancer patients. Here immunoSEQ multiplex PCR was the method, and the copy in TCRdb shows in-frame clones only, minus some. The profile shows 400,000 to 450,000 clones, 80% to 95% of them singletons. The sample was PBMCs. The receptors stem from a man aged 35 to 55 with head and neck cancer.

The gene calls are TRBV3-1 (or the pseudogene TRBV3-2) and TRBJ1-1, with 9 bases matching TRBD1. This CDR3 region has 15 residues. Germline V lookup: CDR1 LGHDT, CDR2 YNNKEL (reference sequence). With 8 bases clipped from V and 1 base from J, the junction kept 8 bases outside the gene matches. The CDR3 nucleotides are TGTGCCAGCCAACTATCGGGACAGGGGAACACTGAAGCTTTCTTT. Amino acids: CASQLSGQGNTEAFF.

This clone was counted once. The chain employs TRBV7-3 and TRBJ1-6; D is possibly TRBD1 (5 bases). Trimming removed 1 base from V and 7 bases from J, with 14 bases in between. There are 16 residues in the CDR3. Germline assignment: CDR1 SGHTA and CDR2 FQGTGA. The CDR3: CASSLRGVLGNSPLHF. The CDR3 coding sequence is TGTGCCAGCAGCTTAAGGGGGGTTTTGGGAAATTCACCCCTCCACTTT.

The V and J genes are TRBV28 and TRBJ1-3; a possible D gene is TRBD1 (5 bases). The CDR3 spans 15 residues. V lost 2 bases to trimming and J lost 3 bases, with 11 bases between them. CDR1 and CDR2 (germline): MDHEN, SYDVKM. As DNA, the CDR3 is TGTGCCAGCAGTTTAAGGGGCGCAGGTGGAAACACCATATATTTT. It translates to CASSLRGAGGNTIYF.

In regard to this clone: The same CDR3 can be traced to other DNA sequences in this sample. This sequence joins TRBV10-3 and TRBJ1-1; D perhaps matches TRBD1 (6 bases). CDR1 and CDR2 (germline): ENHRY, SYGVKD. V was shortened by 2 bases and J by 8 bases, with 12 bases between the two germline ends. This CDR3 is 13 amino acids long. The CDR3 sequence: CAISERGVAEAFF. Written as DNA, the CDR3 is TGTGCCATCAGTGAGAGGGGGGTAGCGGAAGCTTTCTTT.

This sequence joins TRBV28 and TRBJ1-5, with 7 bases matching TRBD1. Germline V gene sequence: CDR1 MDHEN, CDR2 SYDVKM. The J segment lost 1 base and the V segment lost 5 bases, leaving 8 bases of the junction unmatched. This CDR3 has 16 amino acids. The CDR3 bases are TGTGCCAGCAGTCGACAGGGCTCTTACAGCAATCAGCCCCAGCATTTT. Its translation: CASSRQGSYSNQPQHF.

This clone was picked up one time. This CDR3 reads CASTPPLRDRNTGELFF. CDR3 bases: TGTGCCAGCACCCCTCCGCTTAGGGACAGAAACACCGGGGAGCTGTTTTTT. V gene TRBV28 combines with J gene TRBJ2-2; TRBD1 matches at 7 bases. Germline assignment: CDR1 MDHEN and CDR2 SYDVKM. The length of the CDR3 is 17 residues. Germline trimming cut 7 bases from V and 2 bases from J; bases unmatched to any gene: 13. The whole variable domain, remainder taken from reference TRBV28 and TRBJ2-2, is DVKVTQSSRYLVKRTGEKVFLECVQDMDHENMFWYRQDPGLGLRLIYFSYDVKMKEKGDIPEGYSVSREKKERFSLILESASTNQTSMYLCASTPPLRDRNTGELFFGEGSRLTVL.

To note about this clone: Within the sample, other DNA sequences also encode this same CDR3. This sequence joins TRBV30 and TRBJ1-5; D is unclear. Germline V gene sequence: CDR1 GTSNPN, CDR2 SVGIG (reference sequence). With 0 bases removed from V and 1 base from J, the gap between germline ends came to 4 bases. The CDR3 has 13 residues. In nucleotides, the CDR3 is TGTGCCTGGAGTGTTCAGAGCAATCAGCCCCAGCATTTT. Its protein is CAWSVQSNQPQHF.

This clone was counted once. The V call is TRBV13, the J call TRBJ2-7; 10 bases are shared with TRBD1. The germline gives CDR1 PRHDT, CDR2 FYEKMQ (reference sequence). The junction had 11 bases not matched to a gene; V was cut back by 5 bases and J by 7 bases. The CDR3 runs to 15 residues. CDR3 nucleotides: TGTGCCAGCAGCCTCCGGGACAGGGGCCTCGTGGAGCAGTACTTC. Amino acid sequence: CASSLRDRGLVEQYF.

This clone was picked up many times. This sequence joins TRBV29-1 and TRBJ1-5, with 10 bases aligning to TRBD1. CDR1 is SQVTM and CDR2 is ANQGSEA in the germline V gene. This CDR3 comprises 15 residues. Trimming removed 1 base from V and 2 bases from J; junction bases left unmatched: 2. The CDR3 coding sequence is TGCAGCGTTGAAGCCGGGACAGGGGGCAATCAGCCCCAGCATTTT. This sequence encodes CSVEAGTGGNQPQHF.

The rearrangement uses TRBV5-1 and TRBJ1-1, with TRBD1 matching 9 bases. Germline values: CDR1 SGHRS, CDR2 YFSETQ. The CDR3 sequence is 17 residues long. Unmatched junction bases numbered 12, after V lost 4 bases and J lost 2 bases. The CDR3 here is CASSGRWDRVGNTEAFF. CDR3 DNA sequence: TGCGCCAGCAGCGGCCGGTGGGACAGGGTAGGAAACACTGAAGCTTTCTTT.

The V call is TRBV9, the J call TRBJ2-1; 7 nucleotides match TRBD1. Germline V gene data show CDR1 as SGDLS and CDR2 as YYNGEE. This CDR3 is 16 amino acids long. The junction had 13 bases not matched to a gene; V was cut back by 3 bases and J by 7 bases. The CDR3 bases are TGTGCCAGCAGCGCTGAACGGAGACAGGGTCTGAATGAGCAGTTCTTC. Translation: CASSAERRQGLNEQFF.

This clone was detected once. This chain connects TRBV9 to TRBJ2-1; TRBD2 might be the D (6 bases). In germline, CDR1 is SGDLS, CDR2 YYNGEE. Trimming removed 0 bases from V and 1 base from J, with 20 bases in between. The CDR3 has 19 residues. The CDR3 DNA reads TGTGCCAGCAGCGTAGGTGGTAGCGGTTATGTGACGTCCTACAATGAGCAGTTCTTC. Translated: CASSVGGSGYVTSYNEQFF.

The chain has TRBV7-2 and TRBJ2-7, with unresolved D. The CDR3 covers 16 residues. Germline V lookup: CDR1 SGHTA, CDR2 FQGNSA. V lost 10 bases and J 1 base, leaving 23 bases between the germline ends. CDR3 loop: CATEPGWPVGSYEQYF. The CDR3 nucleotides are TGTGCCACCGAACCCGGGTGGCCAGTCGGTTCCTACGAGCAGTACTTC.

This clone showed up just once. The chain links TRBV7-2 to TRBJ2-7, with 9 bases lining up with TRBD2. J gave up 2 bases and V 1 base, and 3 bases lay outside the gene matches. The CDR3 consists of 15 residues. Per the germline V gene, CDR1 is SGHTA and CDR2 is FQGNSA. The CDR3 region is CASSLETSGTYEQYF. The CDR3 DNA reads as TGTGCCAGCAGCTTAGAGACTAGCGGAACCTACGAGCAGTACTTC.

The CDR3 DNA follows: TGTGCCAGCAGCCCCGGGACAGGGATGCGAGAGCAGTACTTC. Its protein is CASSPGTGMREQYF. The V call is TRBV5-6, the J call TRBJ2-7; 9 nucleotides align to TRBD1. The CDR3 consists of 14 residues. Germline V gene sequence: CDR1 SGHDT, CDR2 YYEEEE. Losses at the gene ends were 4 bases for V and 7 bases for J; bases not matched to a gene: 9.

The chain employs TRBV19 and TRBJ1-6; no clear D. With 3 bases removed from V and 7 bases from J, the gap between germline ends came to 19 bases. The CDR3 is made up of 17 amino acids. Germline V gene lookup returns CDR1 LNHDA and CDR2 SQIVND (reference sequence). The CDR3 loop is CASSIASDRQVNSPLHF. As DNA, the CDR3 is TGTGCCAGTAGTATCGCCTCGGACCGACAAGTGAATTCACCCCTCCACTTT.